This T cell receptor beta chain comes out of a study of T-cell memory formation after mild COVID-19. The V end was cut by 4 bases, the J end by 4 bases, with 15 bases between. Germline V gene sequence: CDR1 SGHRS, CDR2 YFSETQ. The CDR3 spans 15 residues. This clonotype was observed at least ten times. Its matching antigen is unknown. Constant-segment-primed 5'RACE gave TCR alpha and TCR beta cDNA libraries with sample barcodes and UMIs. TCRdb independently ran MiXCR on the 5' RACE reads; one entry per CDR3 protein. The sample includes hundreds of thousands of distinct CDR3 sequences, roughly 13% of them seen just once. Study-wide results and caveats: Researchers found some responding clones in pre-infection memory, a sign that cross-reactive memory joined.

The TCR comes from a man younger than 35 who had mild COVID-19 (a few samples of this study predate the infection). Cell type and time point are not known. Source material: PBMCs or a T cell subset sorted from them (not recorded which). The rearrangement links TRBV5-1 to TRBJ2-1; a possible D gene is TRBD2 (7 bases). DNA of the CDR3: TGCGCCAGCAGCCTGGGGGCGGGGGAGTACAATGAGCAGTTCTTC. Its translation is CASSLGAGEYNEQFF.